Presented here are 15 T cell receptor beta chains from one specimen sequenced in a study of blood T cells in healthy people across ages. A J-beta primer mix and a sample-barcoded 5' primer were used in a second PCR of about 6 to 12 cycles. TCRdb re-analysed the 5' RACE reads in MiXCR, keeping a single row per CDR3 protein. The sample shows 1.5 million to 1.9 million distinct CDR3 sequences, 35% to 45% of them seen only once. The specimen was blood. The receptor set was obtained from a woman aged 18-29 years in good health.

CDR3 sequence (DNA): TGCGCCAGCAGCCAAGATTACAGCTACGAGCAGTACTTC. Its protein is CASSQDYSYEQYF. The rearrangement joins TRBV4-3 to TRBJ2-7; D remains ambiguous. The germline V gene encodes CDR1 LGHNA and CDR2 YSLEER. The CDR3 runs 13 residues. Trimming cost V 0 bases and J 3 bases, with 6 bases left between them.

The chain is built from TRBV18 and TRBJ1-2; D possibly corresponds to TRBD1 (5 bases). Germline V lookup: CDR1 KGHSH, CDR2 LQKENI. This CDR3 spans 15 amino acids. V dropped 6 bases and J dropped 8 bases, with 22 bases sitting between them. The CDR3 nucleotides read TGTGCCAGCTCCCTTGAACCCACAGGTTTGGGCGGCTACACCTTC. The encoded protein is CASSLEPTGLGGYTF.

There are a few counts of this clonotype. This chain links TRBV29-1 with TRBJ2-3; TRBD1 matches at 10 bases. The CDR3 runs to 13 residues. The germline CDR1 and CDR2 sequences are SQVTM and ANQGSEA. The CDR3 sequence is CRAGTGVTDTQYF. CDR3 DNA: TGCCGGGCCGGGACAGGGGTTACCGATACGCAGTATTTT.

This sequence joins TRBV20-1 and TRBJ2-1; 9 bases fit TRBD2. The trim removed 0 bases at V and 0 bases at J, leaving 6 bases unmatched. Looked up from germline, CDR1 is DFQATT and CDR2 is SNEGSKA (reference sequence). There are 17 residues in the CDR3. For the CDR3, the DNA is TGCAGTGCTAGAGAGACTAGCGGAGGGAGCTCCTACAATGAGCAGTTCTTC. Its protein product is CSARETSGGSSYNEQFF.

Only one count was recorded for this clonotype. The chain links TRBV27 to TRBJ1-2, with D tentatively TRBD1 (6 bases). V was cut by 6 bases and J by 2 bases, with 13 bases left in between. This CDR3 has 14 residues. In germline, CDR1 is MNHEY, CDR2 SMNVEV (reference sequence). CDR3 nucleotides: TGTGCCAGCAGGATAGGGGGGGGAAACTATGGCTACACCTTC. As protein: CASRIGGGNYGYTF.

This clonotype was counted a single time. The chain combines TRBV20-1 with TRBJ2-1; D may match TRBD1 or TRBD2 (6 bases each). In germline, CDR1 is DFQATT, CDR2 SNEGSKA (reference sequence). The length of the CDR3 is 15 residues. Trimming removed 4 bases at V and 2 bases at J, with 15 bases between. CDR3 residues: CSATPRRGTYNEQFF. The CDR3, as DNA: TGCAGTGCTACACCCCGGAGGGGGACCTACAATGAGCAGTTCTTC.

This sequence joins TRBV24-1 and TRBJ2-5; D unclear. The CDR3 loop spans 13 amino acids. Trimming left V 1 base short and J 11 bases short, with 13 bases between. CDR1 is KGHDR and CDR2 is SFDVKD in the germline V gene. The CDR3 DNA follows: TGTGCCACCAGTGATTTAGGAGCTACTGAGCAGTACTTC. Protein: CATSDLGATEQYF.

V gene TRBV19 combines with J gene TRBJ2-1; 8 bases agree with TRBD2. The CDR3 is 17 residues long. Trimming cost V 2 bases and J 4 bases; bases outside gene matches: 10. Germline CDR1 and CDR2: LNHDA and SQIVND (reference sequence). The CDR3 coding sequence is TGTGCCAGTAGTATAAGCGGGGGCCGCCCCTTTTACAATGAGCAGTTCTTC. The encoded protein is CASSISGGRPFYNEQFF.

This clonotype has a handful of counts. At one of its ends the junction is not consistent with the germline gene, which may arise from a read error. This chain links TRBV29-1 with TRBJ1-1, with a weak D call TRBD1 (5 bases). CDR1 and CDR2 (germline): SQVTM, ANQGSEA. CDR3 size: 12 residues. The CDR3 sequence is CSVEGQNTEAFF. In DNA, the CDR3 is TGCAGCGTAGAAGGACAGAACACTGAAGCTTTCTTT.

In this sample, this clonotype turned up once. The rearrangement joins TRBV5-5 to TRBJ2-7; tentative D call: TRBD1 (5 bases). The V and J ends lost 4 bases and 1 base respectively, with 12 bases between them. Germline CDR1 SGHKS, CDR2 YYEKEE (reference sequence). The CDR3 loop spans 14 amino acids. For the CDR3, the DNA is TGTGCCAGCAGCGCTAGGACAACGTCCTACGAGCAGTACTTC. Its translation is CASSARTTSYEQYF.

This clonotype appeared a few times. The chain uses TRBV10-3 and TRBJ2-5; D could derive from TRBD1 or TRBD2 (5 bases each). Germline V gene sequence: CDR1 ENHRY, CDR2 SYGVKD. V dropped 9 bases and J dropped 2 bases, with 13 bases sitting between them. The CDR3 consists of 13 residues. The CDR3 here is CAIAGTEQETQYF. As DNA, the CDR3 is TGTGCCATAGCCGGGACGGAGCAAGAGACCCAGTACTTC.

This clonotype was seen only a few times. The chain couples TRBV20-1 to TRBJ1-5; 10 nucleotides agree with TRBD1. CDR3 length equals 15 residues. The germline V gene encodes CDR1 DFQATT and CDR2 SNEGSKA (reference sequence). The V segment lost 1 base and the J segment 3 bases; nucleotides outside the gene matches: 3. The CDR3 DNA sequence: TGCAGTGCTAGAGCTGACAGGGGGCACAATCAGCCCCAGCATTTT. This gives the protein CSARADRGHNQPQHF.

The sample holds many counts of this clonotype. CDR3 amino acids: CASSYGSGTTRRGYTF. The CDR3 DNA sequence: TGTGCCAGCAGTTATGGATCCGGGACAACGAGGCGCGGCTACACCTTC. The rearrangement joins TRBV12-3 or TRBV12-4 to TRBJ1-2; D is perhaps TRBD1 (6 bases). Trimming pared 4 bases from V and 8 bases from J, leaving 23 bases between. The CDR3 runs 16 residues.

A remark on this clonotype: This may be a read error: a much more frequent sequence differs by one nucleotide. This sequence joins TRBV20-1 and TRBJ2-3; no clear D. The CDR3 totals 14 residues. Looked up from germline, CDR1 is DFQATT and CDR2 is SNEGSKA (reference sequence). CDR3 loop: CSADGVESTDAQYF. CDR3 nucleotides: TGCAGTGCTGATGGAGTGGAAAGCACAGATGCGCAGTATTTT.

In its sample, this clonotype was seen a few times. The genes are TRBV29-1 and TRBJ1-1; 8 bases agree with TRBD1. J lost 2 bases, V lost 3 bases, and 5 bases had no gene match. The CDR3 spans 14 residues. Germline V gene sequence: CDR1 SQVTM, CDR2 ANQGSEA. The CDR3 DNA reads TGCAGCGTTGACCTAGGGACAGGCAACACTGAAGCTTTCTTT. It is translated as CSVDLGTGNTEAFF.